The 25 T cell receptor beta chains presented below share a single source sample, sequenced in a study of patients and donors after allogeneic stem cell transplantation. MiXCR was run by TCRdb on the RT-PCR reads, yielding one entry per CDR3 protein. The sample holds about 160,000 distinct CDR3 sequences, approximately 24% seen once. Sequenced material: blood, either unsorted or a sorted T cell fraction (not recorded which). Receptor source: a human donor who was either an allogeneic HSCT recipient or a stem cell or donor lymphocyte infusion donor (not recorded which). It is not recorded whose cells these are; they may come from a transplant donor.

This clonotype was counted only a few times. The rearrangement joins TRBV12-3 or TRBV12-4 to TRBJ2-7; either TRBD1 or TRBD2 may supply D (7 bases each). This CDR3 is built from 13 residues. V was cut by 7 bases and J by 7 bases, with 17 bases left in between. The CDR3 loop reads CASTQGGVWEQYF. In DNA form, the CDR3 reads TGTGCCAGCACTCAGGGGGGGGTCTGGGAGCAGTACTTC.

This clonotype was observed at least ten times. The chain has TRBV12-3 or TRBV12-4 and TRBJ1-1; D is undetermined. V lost 6 bases to trimming and J lost 6 bases, with 20 bases between them. The CDR3 covers 15 residues. The CDR3 DNA is TGTGCCAGCAGGCCCGGTTGGCACCGTATTCCTGAAGCTTTCTTT. Translating it yields CASRPGWHRIPEAFF.

Points on this clonotype: A read error may account for a junction end that differs from germline. The DNA of the CDR3 is TGCGCCAGCAGCTTAACAAACAGGAACCGGTTT. This encodes CASSLTNRNRF. The chain recombines TRBV5-1 with TRBJ1-4; D may be TRBD1 (5 bases). This CDR3 is 11 amino acids long. Germline V CDR1 and CDR2: SGHRS, YFSETQ.

This chain links TRBV5-1 with TRBJ2-1; the D gene is possibly TRBD1 (5 bases). Germline assignment: CDR1 SGHRS and CDR2 YFSETQ. The germline V and J ends were trimmed by 0 bases and 5 bases, with 9 bases remaining between them. The CDR3 runs to 14 residues. CDR3 DNA sequence: TGCGCCAGCAGCTTGGTCGCCAGGGACAATGAGCAGTTCTTC. It specifies CASSLVARDNEQFF.

The sample holds a few counts of this clonotype. The chain employs TRBV10-3 and TRBJ1-5; D unresolved. V was cut by 7 bases and J by 10 bases, with 17 bases left in between. Germline-derived CDR1 and CDR2 are ENHRY and SYGVKD. This CDR3 contains 13 residues. The chain's CDR3 is CAIKGGPMRPQHF. The CDR3 DNA follows: TGTGCCATCAAGGGCGGTCCCATGCGACCCCAGCATTTT.

The CDR3 coding sequence is TGCGCCAGCAGCTTGGCGTTTATGGATGGGAACATTCAGTACTTC. As protein: CASSLAFMDGNIQYF. The chain is built from TRBV5-1 and TRBJ2-4; D gene uncertain. CDR1 and CDR2 (germline): SGHRS, YFSETQ. The CDR3 is made up of 15 amino acids. Trimming left V 0 bases short and J 7 bases short, with 14 bases between.

This clonotype was counted between two and nine times. This chain joins TRBV30 and TRBJ1-1; TRBD1 is a possible D gene (6 bases). Germline lookup yields CDR1 GTSNPN and CDR2 SVGIG (reference sequence). V was cut by 7 bases and J by 1 base, with 10 bases left in between. This CDR3 region has 12 residues. The CDR3 coding sequence is TGTGCCTCCTCGACAGGGAACACTGAAGCTTTCTTT. Encoded protein: CASSTGNTEAFF.

This clonotype was observed a handful of times. The chain employs TRBV6-5 and TRBJ1-5; 7 bases match TRBD1. CDR1 MNHEY and CDR2 SVGAGI come from the germline V gene. J gave up 7 bases and V 6 bases, and 6 bases lay outside the gene matches. The length of the CDR3 is 13 residues. The CDR3 region is CASRAQQGQPQHF. As DNA, the CDR3 is TGTGCCAGCAGGGCCCAACAGGGGCAGCCCCAGCATTTT.

This clonotype was detected once. V usage is TRBV11-2 and J usage is TRBJ2-1; D remains unclear. Germline CDR1 reads SGHAT; CDR2 reads FQNNGV. The CDR3 is made up of 11 amino acids. V was pared by 0 bases and J by 12 bases, with 6 bases between. The CDR3 DNA sequence: TGTGCCAGCAGCTTAGAGGGCCTGCAGTTCTTC. Translated, it gives CASSLEGLQFF.

In its sample, this clonotype was seen a few times. This chain connects TRBV12-3 or TRBV12-4 to TRBJ2-5, with 7 positions matching TRBD1. The J segment lost 5 bases and the V segment lost 3 bases, leaving 3 bases of the junction unmatched. CDR3 length equals 13 residues. CDR3 bases: TGTGCCAGCAGTTTGGGCAGGGGGGAGACCCAGTACTTC. Amino acid sequence: CASSLGRGETQYF.

This clonotype was seen a handful of times. This chain uses TRBV7-2 with TRBJ2-3; no firm D call. Looked up from germline, CDR1 is SGHTA and CDR2 is FQGNSA. The CDR3 spans 15 residues. V lost 4 bases, J lost 0 bases, and 11 bases lay in between. CDR3 sequence: CASSSQISSTDTQYF. In nucleotides, the CDR3 is TGTGCCAGCAGCTCTCAGATTTCTAGCACAGATACGCAGTATTTT.

V usage is TRBV29-1 and J usage is TRBJ2-3; D unresolved. Between the trimmed V and J ends, which lost 7 bases and 2 bases, there was a span of 10 bases. Germline CDR1 reads SQVTM; CDR2 reads ANQGSEA. This CDR3 has 12 amino acids. The CDR3 DNA is TGCAGCGCCTGTCCTGACACAGATACGCAGTATTTT. Protein product: CSACPDTDTQYF.

This clonotype was seen more than once but under ten times. V is TRBV12-3 or TRBV12-4 and J is TRBJ1-2; D unclear. V was shortened by 5 bases and J by 0 bases, with 7 bases between the two germline ends. The CDR3 is 13 amino acids. The CDR3 DNA reads TGTGCCAGCAGTCCCGAAACTAACTATGGCTACACCTTC. As protein: CASSPETNYGYTF.

V is TRBV24-1 and J is TRBJ2-5, with D hard to call. The CDR3 sequence is 11 residues long. Germline CDR1 reads KGHDR; CDR2 reads SFDVKD. Trimming removed 8 bases at V and 5 bases at J, with 8 bases between. CDR3 nucleotides: TGTGCCACCATACCGTGGGAGACCCAGTACTTC. It is translated as CATIPWETQYF.

The chain couples TRBV5-6 to TRBJ2-5; D gene unclear. Between the trimmed V and J ends, which lost 5 bases and 6 bases, there was a span of 14 bases. Germline CDR1 SGHDT, CDR2 YYEEEE. This CDR3 is 13 amino acids long. CDR3 loop: CASSLILWKTQYF. CDR3 coding DNA: TGTGCCAGCAGTCTTATACTTTGGAAGACCCAGTACTTC. Full variable domain (missing parts from reference TRBV5-6 and TRBJ2-5): DAGVTQSPTHLIKTRGQQVTLRCSPKSGHDTVSWYQQALGQGPQFIFQYYEEEERQRGNFPDRFSGHQFPNYSSELNVNALLLGDSALYLCASSLILWKTQYFGPGTRLLVL.

The chain couples TRBV5-1 to TRBJ2-7, with D possibly being TRBD1 (6 bases). CDR3 length equals 13 residues. Germline-derived CDR1 and CDR2 are SGHRS and YFSETQ. V gave up 5 bases and J gave up 3 bases, with 12 bases separating them. The CDR3 nucleotides read TGCGCCAGCAGTTCGGACAGTCACTACGAGCAGTACTTC. Amino acid sequence: CASSSDSHYEQYF.

A remark on this clonotype: Mismatch with germline at one junction end may stem from a read error. The rearrangement links TRBV14 to TRBJ1-1, with D hard to call. The CDR3 is made up of 11 amino acids. Germline assignment: CDR1 SGHDN and CDR2 FVKESK. This CDR3 reads CASSSRTEASF. CDR3 bases: TGTGCCAGCAGCTCGCGAACTGAAGCTTCCTTT.

The chain couples TRBV4-2 to TRBJ2-7; no firm D call. Germline lookup yields CDR1 LGHNA and CDR2 YNFKEQ. There are 15 residues in the CDR3. The ends were cut back, 1 base at V and 4 bases at J, with 14 bases in the middle. CDR3 sequence reads: CASSQALGQVYEQYF. The CDR3 DNA reads as TGTGCCAGCAGCCAAGCATTAGGGCAGGTATACGAGCAGTACTTC.

The rearrangement uses TRBV15 and TRBJ1-5; no reliable D call. CDR3 length equals 12 residues. V lost 9 bases to trimming and J lost 4 bases, with 10 bases between them. Germline V lookup: CDR1 LNHNV, CDR2 YYDKDF (reference sequence). The CDR3 bases are TGTGCCACTAACGGGGAAAATCAGCCCCAGCATTTT. It specifies CATNGENQPQHF.

The chain links TRBV20-1 to TRBJ2-7, with TRBD2 identical over 9 bases. Losses at the gene ends were 0 bases for V and 4 bases for J; bases not matched to a gene: 7. Germline CDR1 is DFQATT and CDR2 is SNEGSKA (reference sequence). The length of the CDR3 is 15 residues. The CDR3 coding sequence is TGCAGTGCTAGAGATCGCAGCGGGGGGATTTACGAGCAGTACTTC. Protein sequence: CSARDRSGGIYEQYF.

This clonotype was detected only a few times. CDR3 nucleotide sequence: TGTGCCAGCAGCCCTGCAATATGGAATGAGCAGTTCTTC. As protein: CASSPAIWNEQFF. The chain combines TRBV7-9 with TRBJ2-1; no reliable D call. The CDR3 length is 13 residues. The ends were cut back, 5 bases at V and 7 bases at J, with 12 bases in the middle. CDR1 is SEHNR and CDR2 is FQNEAQ in the germline V gene (reference sequence).

The chain recombines TRBV4-1 with TRBJ1-1, with D unresolved. Trimming cost V 0 bases and J 7 bases, with 9 bases left between them. This CDR3 is 13 amino acids long. Germline V gene sequence: CDR1 MGHRA, CDR2 YSYEKL. CDR3 nucleotide sequence: TGCGCCAGCAGCCAAGATGGAGTTTTTGAAGCTTTCTTT. Its translation is CASSQDGVFEAFF.

This clonotype came up a few times. The rearrangement joins TRBV12-3 or TRBV12-4 to TRBJ1-6; D uncertain. The CDR3 has 14 residues. The germline V and J ends were trimmed by 2 bases and 9 bases, with 11 bases remaining between them. CDR3 in amino acids: CASSLSPSSSPLHF. The CDR3 bases are TGTGCCAGCAGTTTAAGCCCTAGTAGTTCACCCCTCCACTTT.

V is TRBV7-3 and J is TRBJ2-2; D possibly corresponds to TRBD1 (6 bases). Trimming took 2 bases from V and 5 from J, leaving 12 bases between them. Germline CDR1 SGHTA, CDR2 FQGTGA. This CDR3 is 15 amino acids long. The CDR3 nucleotides are TGTGCCAGCAGCTTAGAAAACAGGGCAACCGGGGAGCTGTTTTTT. Translating gives CASSLENRATGELFF.

Ten or more counts support this clonotype. V and J are TRBV6-5 and TRBJ1-2, with unresolved D. Per germline, CDR1 MNHEY and CDR2 SVGAGI. CDR3 length: 15 amino acids. The V end lost 0 bases, the J end lost 0 bases, and 8 bases lay between the germline ends. The CDR3 region has the DNA TGTGCCAGCAGTTACTCGGGGTCAGCTAACTATGGCTACACCTTC. Residues: CASSYSGSANYGYTF.